This entry lists 19 T cell receptor beta chains sequenced from one sample in a study of beta chain features in type 1 diabetes. Antigens for these TCRs are unknown. General observations from the study: In all four CD4+ subsets, TCRB CDR3 length was significantly, moderately reduced in type 1 diabetes.

The whole isolated RNA underwent reverse transcription, so sequencing captured expressed TCRB transcripts. This table comes from immunoSEQ multiplex PCR, and its TCRdb copy is limited to in-frame clones, with some not included. The sample has about 150,000 clones, approximately 8% seen once. The source material was central memory CD4+ T cells from blood. All receptors come from a young man with type 1 diabetes.

V is TRBV14 and J is TRBJ2-7; D perhaps matches TRBD2 (6 bases). Germline assignment: CDR1 SGHDN and CDR2 FVKESK. The CDR3 is 11 residues long. V shed 8 bases and J shed 9 bases, with 14 bases lying between them. In nucleotides, the CDR3 is TGTGCCAGCGGGGGAGGAGAGGGGCAGTACTTC. This translates into CASGGGEGQYF. The full variable domain, its missing parts supplied by reference TRBV14 and TRBJ2-7, is EAGVTQFPSHSVIEKGQTVTLRCDPISGHDNLYWYRRVMGKEIKFLLHFVKESKQDESGMPNNRFLAERTGGTYSTLKVQPAELEDSGVYFCASGGGEGQYFGPGTRLTVT.

This clone was seen just once. The CDR3 bases are TGTGCCAGCAGTTATCGGGACCCGGCGGGAAATACGCAGTATTTT. Translating gives CASSYRDPAGNTQYF. The chain is built from TRBV6-5 and TRBJ2-3; maybe TRBD2 (6 bases). Germline values: CDR1 MNHEY, CDR2 SVGAGI. V was clipped by 3 bases and J by 7 bases, with 17 bases between them. The CDR3 sequence is 15 residues long.

The gene calls are TRBV7-9 and TRBJ1-3, with D possibly being TRBD1 (5 bases). The CDR3 length is 14 residues. Germline assignment: CDR1 SEHNR and CDR2 FQNEAQ (reference sequence). The V end lost 5 bases, the J end lost 1 base, and 9 bases lay between the germline ends. CDR3 bases: TGTGCCAGCAGCCAAACAGGATCTGGAAACACCATATATTTT. It translates to CASSQTGSGNTIYF.

The chain uses TRBV30 and TRBJ2-7; 7 nucleotides match TRBD1. V was pared by 2 bases and J by 8 bases, with 3 bases of the junction left unmatched. Germline values: CDR1 GTSNPN, CDR2 SVGIG (reference sequence). The CDR3 is made up of 11 amino acids. CDR3 bases: TGTGCCTGGAGTACAGGGGACCAGCAGTACTTC. It encodes CAWSTGDQQYF.

This chain uses TRBV5-1 with TRBJ2-1, with 8 nucleotides matching TRBD1. Losses at the gene ends were 0 bases for V and 7 bases for J; bases not matched to a gene: 6. The germline V gene has CDR1 SGHRS and CDR2 YFSETQ. The length of the CDR3 is 15 residues. The CDR3 region is CASSLGQGAWNEQFF. DNA of the CDR3: TGCGCCAGCAGCTTGGGTCAGGGGGCTTGGAATGAGCAGTTCTTC. The whole variable domain, filled in from reference TRBV5-1 and TRBJ2-1, reads KAGVTQTPRYLIKTRGQQVTLSCSPISGHRSVSWYQQTPGQGLQFLFEYFSETQRNKGNFPGRFSGRQFSNSRSEMNVSTLELGDSALYLCASSLGQGAWNEQFFGPGTRLTVL.

This clone came up a few times. V and J are TRBV4-2 and TRBJ1-2; D unresolved. Trimming removed 0 bases from V and 8 bases from J, with 16 bases in between. The CDR3 has 15 amino acids. CDR1 and CDR2 from the germline V gene are LGHNA and YNFKEQ. CDR3 sequence (DNA): TGTGCCAGCAGCCAAGACGGTCTGATGGGGAGCGGCTACACCTTC. This encodes CASSQDGLMGSGYTF.

This clone was observed a handful of times. The J gene is TRBJ1-2, the V gene TRBV5-6; 7 bases map to TRBD1. CDR1 is SGHDT and CDR2 is YYEEEE in the germline V gene. The CDR3 has 14 amino acids. V shed 5 bases and J 1 base; nucleotides not matched to a gene: 5. Here the CDR3 reads CASSRQGLNYGYTF. DNA for the CDR3: TGTGCCAGCAGTAGACAGGGCCTTAACTATGGCTACACCTTC.

This clone was seen only a few times. This chain joins TRBV27 and TRBJ2-7; a weak D match, TRBD2 (5 bases). V dropped 3 bases and J dropped 1 base, with 10 bases sitting between them. CDR1 is MNHEY, CDR2 SMNVEV, per germline (reference sequence). This CDR3 region has 14 residues. The CDR3 nucleotides are TGTGCCAGCAGTTTGAGGGCAGAATCCTACGAGCAGTACTTC. It specifies CASSLRAESYEQYF.

The sample holds a few counts of this clone. This rearrangement joins TRBV19 to TRBJ2-3; 10 nucleotides agree with TRBD2. CDR3 length equals 16 residues. The germline gives CDR1 LNHDA, CDR2 SQIVND (reference sequence). V was clipped by 3 bases and J by 3 bases; unmatched bases: 6. The CDR3 loop reads CASSIQASGRTDTQYF. DNA of the CDR3: TGTGCCAGTAGTATCCAGGCTAGCGGGAGAACAGATACGCAGTATTTT.

This clone appeared a few times. CDR3 amino acids: CASRPTGTNTGELFF. CDR3 bases: TGCGCCAGCAGACCCACGGGGACGAACACCGGGGAGCTGTTTTTT. The V and J genes are TRBV5-1 and TRBJ2-2, with D possibly TRBD2 on 5 matching bases. Germline lookup yields CDR1 SGHRS and CDR2 YFSETQ. The CDR3 spans 15 residues. The V end was cut by 5 bases, the J end by 0 bases, with 11 bases between.

This clone appeared a few times. The V call is TRBV18, the J call TRBJ1-1, with 7 bases lining up with TRBD1. The V segment lost 5 bases and the J segment 4 bases; nucleotides outside the gene matches: 10. CDR1 is KGHSH, CDR2 LQKENI, per germline. The CDR3 covers 15 residues. CDR3 DNA: TGTGCCAGCTCAGATGAACAGGGGTTAGGCACTGAAGCTTTCTTT. Its translation: CASSDEQGLGTEAFF. Supplemented by reference TRBV18 and TRBJ1-1, the full variable domain reads NAGVMQNPRHLVRRRGQEARLRCSPMKGHSHVYWYRQLPEEGLKFMVYLQKENIIDESGMPKERFSAEFPKEGPSILRIQQVVRGDSAAYFCASSDEQGLGTEAFFGQGTRLTVV.

This clone was counted only a few times. V and J are TRBV20-1 and TRBJ1-1; tentatively, D is TRBD1 (6 bases). Trimming stripped 5 bases from V and 8 bases from J, with 12 bases between. The CDR3 sequence is 11 residues long. Germline loops: CDR1 DFQATT, CDR2 SNEGSKA (reference sequence). This CDR3 reads CSASSDREAFF. CDR3 coding DNA: TGCAGTGCTTCCTCGGACAGAGAAGCTTTCTTT.

This clone was seen more than once but under ten times. V usage is TRBV30 and J usage is TRBJ1-5; D not certain. The CDR3 sequence is 13 residues long. V was shortened by 0 bases and J by 7 bases, with 10 bases between the two germline ends. Germline-derived CDR1 and CDR2 are GTSNPN and SVGIG (reference sequence). CDR3 protein: CAWSVSFGQPQHF. The CDR3 DNA follows: TGTGCCTGGAGTGTCTCGTTCGGGCAGCCCCAGCATTTT. Supplemented by reference TRBV30 and TRBJ1-5, the full variable domain reads SQTIHQWPATLVQPVGSPLSLECTVEGTSNPNLYWYRQAAGRGLQLLFYSVGIGQISSEVPQNLSASRPQDRQFILSSKKLLLSDSGFYLCAWSVSFGQPQHFGDGTRLSIL.

The CDR3 sequence: CASSFETSGVAYEQYF. The CDR3 coding sequence is TGCGCCAGCAGCTTTGAGACTAGCGGGGTGGCCTACGAGCAGTACTTC. V is TRBV5-1 and J is TRBJ2-7; TRBD2 aligns across 11 bases. Germline CDR1 is SGHRS and CDR2 is YFSETQ. J was trimmed by 2 bases and V by 2 bases; bases with no gene match: 6. The CDR3 runs to 16 residues.

J is TRBJ2-7 and V is TRBV5-4; 8 positions match TRBD1. V gave up 4 bases and J gave up 2 bases; unmatched junction bases: 8. Per the germline V gene, CDR1 is SGHNT and CDR2 is YYREEE (reference sequence). This CDR3 has 15 residues. CDR3 residues: CASSAGQGGAYEQYF. The CDR3 nucleotides read TGTGCCAGCAGCGCAGGACAGGGCGGGGCCTACGAGCAGTACTTC.

The chain is built from TRBV28 and TRBJ2-6; possibly TRBD2 for D (5 bases). V was shortened by 9 bases and J by 0 bases, with 15 bases between the two germline ends. The CDR3 is made up of 16 amino acids. Germline CDR1 reads MDHEN; CDR2 reads SYDVKM. The CDR3 loop reads CARLTGRSSGANVLTF. Here the CDR3 DNA reads TGTGCCAGGCTGACGGGAAGGTCCTCTGGGGCCAACGTCCTGACTTTC.

The chain carries TRBV19 and TRBJ1-5; D is perhaps TRBD1 (5 bases). V was cut by 11 bases and J by 0 bases, with 17 bases left in between. Germline V lookup: CDR1 LNHDA, CDR2 SQIVND (reference sequence). The CDR3 has 15 residues. The CDR3: CAGALTAHSNQPQHF. Written as DNA, the CDR3 is TGTGCCGGTGCCCTGACAGCACATAGCAATCAGCCCCAGCATTTT.

This rearrangement joins TRBV7-9 to TRBJ2-7; perhaps TRBD2 as D (6 bases). The germline gives CDR1 SEHNR, CDR2 FQNEAQ (reference sequence). The germline V and J ends were trimmed by 8 bases and 2 bases, with 10 bases remaining between them. This CDR3 has 12 residues. The CDR3 loop is CASASGAYEQYF. DNA for the CDR3: TGTGCCAGCGCGTCGGGAGCCTACGAGCAGTACTTC.

There are a few counts of this clone. This chain links TRBV1 with TRBJ2-1; TRBD2, the D gene given by the table, was not confirmed from the DNA. TRBV1 has pseudogene status. The CDR3 is 16 residues long. The CDR3 loop reads CTSSQDMRLAVLEQFF. CDR3 in DNA: TGCACCAGCAGCCAAGATATGAGACTAGCTGTATTGGAGCAGTTCTTC.